The 19 T cell receptor beta chains in this list originate from one sample, sequenced in a study of CD8+CD57+ T cells in acquired aplastic anemia. Investigators profiled TCR beta VDJ and CDR3 from genomic DNA template. TCRdb redid the calling of the reads with MiXCR, one entry per CDR3 protein. The repertoire consists of approximately 170,000 distinct CDR3 sequences, with 54% occurring once and the leading ten covering around a sixth. The sample was sorted CD4+, CD8+, or CD8+CD57+ T cells (not recorded which) from PBMCs. The receptors shown here come from a human donor in good health, serving as a control.

This clonotype was seen repeatedly, ten times or more. The V gene is TRBV24-1, the J gene TRBJ2-5; 7 bases are a match to TRBD1. The CDR3 has 15 residues. From germline, CDR1 is KGHDR and CDR2 SFDVKD. J lost 3 bases, V lost 4 bases, and 7 bases had no gene match. CDR3 residues: CATSDQDRQKETQYF. The CDR3 DNA reads TGTGCCACCAGTGACCAGGACAGGCAAAAAGAGACCCAGTACTTC.

J is TRBJ2-7 and V is TRBV7-2; D unresolved. V was pared by 5 bases and J by 0 bases, with 17 bases between. CDR1 and CDR2 (germline): SGHTA, FQGNSA. The CDR3 consists of 16 residues. CDR3 coding DNA: TGTGCCAGCAGCGCCCCGGACCCAGGTTTCTCCTACGAGCAGTACTTC. Its protein product is CASSAPDPGFSYEQYF. Complete variable domain (other parts from reference TRBV7-2 and TRBJ2-7): GAGVSQSPSNKVTEKGKDVELRCDPISGHTALYWYRQSLGQGLEFLIYFQGNSAPDKSGLPSDRFSAERTGGSVSTLTIQRTQQEDSAVYLCASSAPDPGFSYEQYFGPGTRLTVT.

The count of this clonotype is one. The chain recombines TRBV15 with TRBJ2-5, with 9 bases fitting TRBD1. The trim removed 4 bases at V and 5 bases at J, leaving 14 bases unmatched. The CDR3 consists of 17 residues. Germline V lookup: CDR1 LNHNV, CDR2 YYDKDF (reference sequence). CDR3 loop: CATSILVPGQGLETQYF. The DNA of the CDR3 is TGTGCCACCAGCATCCTTGTTCCGGGACAGGGATTGGAGACCCAGTACTTC.

V is TRBV9 and J is TRBJ1-1; tentative D call: TRBD1 (6 bases). The CDR3 totals 14 residues. With 8 bases removed from V and 2 bases from J, the gap between germline ends came to 16 bases. Germline V CDR1 and CDR2: SGDLS, YYNGEE. CDR3 DNA: TGTGCCAGTGGGCGCTGGGGGGGCAACACTGAAGCTTTCTTT. Its protein product is CASGRWGGNTEAFF.

In this sample, this clonotype turned up many times. The V call is TRBV12-3 or TRBV12-4, the J call TRBJ1-1; D is ambiguous. Trimming removed 6 bases from V and 4 bases from J, with 9 bases in between. The CDR3 spans 12 residues. CDR3 sequence (DNA): TGTGCCAGCAGGGTCGAGGGCACTGAAGCTTTCTTT. Translated: CASRVEGTEAFF.

This sequence joins TRBV29-1 and TRBJ2-5, with D perhaps being TRBD1 or TRBD2 (5 bases each). Germline V gives CDR1 SQVTM, CDR2 ANQGSEA. Deletions cut 3 bases from V and 0 bases from J, with 14 bases between. The CDR3 is 15 amino acids. The DNA of the CDR3 is TGCAGCGTTGAGGGAGTTTCAGGGTACCAAGAGACCCAGTACTTC. Translation gives CSVEGVSGYQETQYF.

J is TRBJ1-1 and V is TRBV12-3 or TRBV12-4; perhaps TRBD1 as D (6 bases). There are 15 residues in the CDR3. Deletions cut 7 bases from V and 0 bases from J, with 15 bases between. In nucleotides, the CDR3 is TGTGCCAGCACATTAGGGGACAAGATGAACACTGAAGCTTTCTTT. Translating it yields CASTLGDKMNTEAFF.

This chain connects TRBV10-3 to TRBJ2-4; D is perhaps TRBD2 (5 bases). CDR1 ENHRY and CDR2 SYGVKD come from the germline V gene. The CDR3 totals 13 residues. V was pared by 10 bases and J by 5 bases, with 15 bases between. CDR3: CASSISGENIQYF. CDR3 coding DNA: TGTGCCAGCAGCATATCCGGGGAAAACATTCAGTACTTC.

The chain uses TRBV20-1 and TRBJ2-7, with D perhaps TRBD1 (6 bases). This CDR3 has 11 amino acids. The V gene's germline CDR1 is DFQATT and CDR2 SNEGSKA (reference sequence). Deletions cut 6 bases from V and 4 bases from J, with 10 bases between. The CDR3 region is CSAPDRYEQYF. Written as DNA, the CDR3 is TGCAGTGCGCCGGACAGATACGAGCAGTACTTC.

Many counts were recorded for this clonotype. The rearrangement joins TRBV6-2 or TRBV6-3 to TRBJ1-5; no reliable D call. The CDR3 is made up of 13 amino acids. The V end was cut by 0 bases, the J end by 5 bases, with 5 bases between. Germline CDR1 MNHEY, CDR2 SVGEGT. The CDR3 DNA reads TGTGCCAGCAGTTACTCATCCGATCAGCCCCAGCATTTT. Amino acids: CASSYSSDQPQHF.

In this sample, this clonotype turned up many times. The chain employs TRBV7-2 and TRBJ2-7; no firm D call. The CDR3 runs 15 residues. Germline V CDR1 and CDR2: SGHTA, FQGNSA. Trimming stripped 0 bases from V and 2 bases from J, with 11 bases between. In nucleotides, the CDR3 is TGTGCCAGCAGCTTAGCGTTTACGGATCCCTACGAGCAGTACTTC. Amino acid sequence: CASSLAFTDPYEQYF.

This clonotype was seen many times. CDR3 nucleotides: TGCGCCAGCAGCTCCCTGACTAGCGGACTCCAAGAGACCCAGTACTTC. It yields the protein CASSSLTSGLQETQYF. The chain couples TRBV5-1 to TRBJ2-5; 9 bases match TRBD2. From germline, CDR1 is SGHRS and CDR2 YFSETQ. The CDR3 has 16 residues. V gave up 3 bases and J gave up 1 base; unmatched junction bases: 7. The whole variable domain, filled in from reference TRBV5-1 and TRBJ2-5, reads KAGVTQTPRYLIKTRGQQVTLSCSPISGHRSVSWYQQTPGQGLQFLFEYFSETQRNKGNFPGRFSGRQFSNSRSEMNVSTLELGDSALYLCASSSLTSGLQETQYFGPGTRLLVL.

The rearrangement links TRBV2 to TRBJ1-5, with D possibly TRBD1 on 6 matching bases. This CDR3 has 14 amino acids. The germline V gene has CDR1 SNHLY and CDR2 FYNNEI. Trimming pared 5 bases from V and 5 bases from J, leaving 13 bases between. The CDR3 DNA sequence: TGTGCCAGCAGTACAACAGGGTCGGATCAGCCCCAGCATTTT. Translation gives CASSTTGSDQPQHF. Complete variable domain (other parts from reference TRBV2 and TRBJ1-5): EPEVTQTPSHQVTQMGQEVILRCVPISNHLYFYWYRQILGQKVEFLVSFYNNEISEKSEIFDDQFSVERPDGSNFTLKIRSTKLEDSAMYFCASSTTGSDQPQHFGDGTRLSIL.

This clonotype was picked up many times. The rearrangement joins TRBV7-9 to TRBJ1-1, with 10 bases identical to TRBD1. Losses at the gene ends were 4 bases for V and 9 bases for J; bases not matched to a gene: 2. This CDR3 is 12 amino acids long. Germline values: CDR1 SEHNR, CDR2 FQNEAQ (reference sequence). Here the CDR3 DNA reads TGTGCCAGCAGCTGGGACAGGGGAAAAGCTTTCTTT. Its protein is CASSWDRGKAFF.

This chain links TRBV7-9 with TRBJ2-7; D gene ambiguous. V was shortened by 0 bases and J by 7 bases, with 7 bases between the two germline ends. The CDR3 totals 12 residues. Per germline, CDR1 SEHNR and CDR2 FQNEAQ (reference sequence). CDR3 in DNA: TGTGCCAGCAGCTTAGCTATGAGGGAGCAGTACTTC. Residues: CASSLAMREQYF.

Turning to this clonotype: At one end the junction does not follow the germline gene, possibly because of a read error. V usage is TRBV7-9 and J usage is TRBJ2-7, with D perhaps TRBD1 or TRBD2 (6 bases each). This CDR3 is 15 amino acids long. Germline loops: CDR1 SEHNR, CDR2 FQNEAQ (reference sequence). The CDR3 nucleotides read TGCGCCAGCAGCCTCGGGGGCCAGGGAGGTCACGAGCAGTACTTC. Its protein product is CASSLGGQGGHEQYF.

The CDR3 DNA follows: TGCAGTGCTGGATCCGGGACGGACTCCTACGAGCAGTACTTC. It yields the protein CSAGSGTDSYEQYF. This rearrangement joins TRBV20-1 to TRBJ2-7; either TRBD1 or TRBD2 may fit D (5 bases each). The V and J ends lost 5 bases and 0 bases respectively, with 14 bases between them. CDR1 DFQATT and CDR2 SNEGSKA come from the germline V gene (reference sequence). The CDR3 consists of 14 residues.

This clonotype was seen repeatedly, ten times or more. The chain couples TRBV10-3 to TRBJ2-2; D remains unclear. There are 13 residues in the CDR3. Between the trimmed V and J ends, which lost 8 bases and 1 base, there was a span of 8 bases. From germline, CDR1 is ENHRY and CDR2 SYGVKD. The CDR3 DNA reads TGTGCCATCTCCCGCAGGAACACCGGGGAGCTGTTTTTT. As protein: CAISRRNTGELFF.

This clonotype was counted at least ten times. V and J are TRBV7-2 and TRBJ2-2; TRBD2 matches at 7 bases. CDR3 size: 14 residues. V was clipped by 1 base and J by 4 bases; unmatched bases: 0. The germline gives CDR1 SGHTA, CDR2 FQGNSA. Here the CDR3 reads CASSLGGGTGELFF. For the CDR3, the DNA is TGTGCCAGCAGCTTAGGCGGGGGCACCGGGGAGCTGTTTTTT.